A selection of T cell receptor beta chains follows, all from one sample in a study of cytomegalovirus exposure and HLA in healthy donors. Produced via immunoSEQ multiplex PCR; TCRdb's table is partial and in-frame only. The table lists 130,000 or so clones, 74% of them singletons. The sequencing input was PBMCs. These receptors were obtained from a male donor in good health and CMV-seronegative. The CDR3 runs from the conserved cysteine through the conserved F or W. A D gene is named only where the DNA matches it firmly. Size is stated for part of the rows, as once, few or many counts, or as a class when the clone is expanded.

d_gene	v_gene	j_gene	abundance	CDR3nt	CDR3aa
.	TRBV29-1	TRBJ2-7	.	TGCAGCGTTGTTGGGGGCGCCGGTGAGCAGTACTTC	CSVVGGAGEQYF
.	TRBV28	TRBJ2-7	.	TGTGCCAGCAGTTTAGGCTGGGACACCAACGGGCACGAGCAGTACTTC	CASSLGWDTNGHEQYF
TRBD1	TRBV30	TRBJ2-7	.	TGTGCCTGGAGAGCACCTCTCCGGGACAGGGTTATTAGGTCCTACGAGCAGTACTTC	CAWRAPLRDRVIRSYEQYF
TRBD1	TRBV19	TRBJ1-2	.	TGTGCCAGTAGTATAGTCCAACCGGGACAGGGAATAGATGGCTACACCTTC	CASSIVQPGQGIDGYTF
TRBD1	TRBV7-8	TRBJ2-7	.	TGTGCCAGCAGCCGGGACAGATCCTACGAGCAGTACTTC	CASSRDRSYEQYF
TRBD2	TRBV30	TRBJ2-7	.	TGTGCCTGGAATACGGGAGGTCACGAGCAGTACTTC	CAWNTGGHEQYF
.	TRBV7-8	TRBJ1-1	.	TGTGCCAGCAGCTTAGCGATTGGAGACACAAGCGGCACTGAAGCTTTCTTT	CASSLAIGDTSGTEAFF
TRBD2	TRBV5-3	TRBJ2-7	.	TGTGCCAGTCTCGTGGGGGGGAAGGAGGCCTACGAGCAGTACTTC	CASLVGGKEAYEQYF
.	TRBV7-3	TRBJ2-7	.	TGTGCCAGCAGCTTACTCAGCGGGCCCTACGAGCAGTACTTC	CASSLLSGPYEQYF
.	TRBV6-6	TRBJ2-7	.	TGTGCCAGCAGCCAAGACAGTACCTCCTACGAGCAGTACTTC	CASSQDSTSYEQYF
.	TRBV4-2	TRBJ2-7	.	TGTGCCAGCAGCCAAGCTAGTAACTACGAGCAGTACTTC	CASSQASNYEQYF
.	TRBV11-2	TRBJ1-3	.	TGTGCCAGCAGCTCCGGGGTCGTTGGAAACACCATATATTTT	CASSSGVVGNTIYF
.	TRBV5-1	TRBJ2-7	once	TGCGCCAGCAGCTTACTGGGAGACTACGAGCAGTACTTC	CASSLLGDYEQYF
TRBD1	TRBV25-1	TRBJ1-6	.	TGTGCCAGCAGTGCCCGCGGGACAGGGGATAATTCACCCCTCCACTTT	CASSARGTGDNSPLHF
TRBD1	TRBV5-4	TRBJ1-4	.	TGTGCCAGCAGCCAGACAGGGGGCGCGAATGAAAAACTGTTTTTT	CASSQTGGANEKLFF
.	TRBV7-2	TRBJ2-3	.	TGTGCCAGCAGCTTGGGAGGGGGGTCGGATACGCAGTATTTT	CASSLGGGSDTQYF
TRBD1	TRBV6-5	TRBJ2-5	.	TGTGCCAGCAGTTACGGGACAGGGCAAGAGACCCAGTACTTC	CASSYGTGQETQYF
.	TRBV30	TRBJ2-1	.	TGTGCCTGGACTATCGGGACTTCGAGCTACAATGAGCAGTTCTTC	CAWTIGTSSYNEQFF
.	TRBV9	TRBJ1-2	.	TGTGCCAGCAGCTCCCAATATGGCTACACCTTC	CASSSQYGYTF
.	TRBV27	TRBJ2-4	.	TGTGCCAGCAGTTCACGAGGGGGGAGGGGTACGGCCAAAAACATTCAGTACTTC	CASSSRGGRGTAKNIQYF
.	TRBV5-1	TRBJ1-1	.	TGCGCCAGCAGTTCCCAACCAGGGGCCACTGAAGCTTTCTTT	CASSSQPGATEAFF
.	TRBV5-1	TRBJ2-2	.	TGCGCCAGCAGCCTCGGAATAGCGGTTTACACCGGGGAGCTGTTTTTT	CASSLGIAVYTGELFF
TRBD1	TRBV7-6	TRBJ1-3	.	TGTGCCAGCAGCCAAAGGGCCGCGACAGGGAAGGGAAACACCATATATTTT	CASSQRAATGKGNTIYF
TRBD2	TRBV9	TRBJ2-3	once	TGTGCCAGCAGCGTAGGTAGCGGGGGGCCGGTGTGGGATACGCAGTATTTT	CASSVGSGGPVWDTQYF
.	TRBV28	TRBJ2-2	.	TGTGCCAGCAATTCTGGGACTTCGATCGGGGAGCTGTTTTTT	CASNSGTSIGELFF
.	TRBV4-3	TRBJ1-1	few	TGCGCCAGCAGCCGGGGGCTGGGCTTGAACACTGAAGCTTTCTTT	CASSRGLGLNTEAFF
TRBD2	TRBV29-1	TRBJ2-5	.	TGCAGCGTGGGACTAGCGGGGAAAGGGCAGACCCAGTACTTC	CSVGLAGKGQTQYF
.	TRBV9	TRBJ2-5	.	TGTGCCAGCAGCGTAGGGACTACTTGGGAGACCCAGTACTTC	CASSVGTTWETQYF
.	TRBV5-1	TRBJ2-5	.	TGCGCCAGCAGCTTAGAGACAGTTCAAGAGACCCAGTACTTC	CASSLETVQETQYF
TRBD2	TRBV4-2	TRBJ2-7	.	TGTGCCAGCAGCCAAGGGACCGGACTAGCGGGAGAATCCTACGAGCAGTACTTC	CASSQGTGLAGESYEQYF
.	TRBV11-3	TRBJ2-1	.	TGTGCCAGCAGCTTAAACAGGGCCCCCAACAATGAGCAGTTCTTC	CASSLNRAPNNEQFF
.	TRBV5-5	TRBJ2-5	.	TGTGCCAGCAGCTTGGTACAGGTCCAAGAGACCCAGTACTTC	CASSLVQVQETQYF
.	TRBV13	TRBJ1-3	.	TGTGCCAGCAGTTTAGTGGGGATACAGGATGACACCATATATTTT	CASSLVGIQDDTIYF
TRBD1	TRBV19	TRBJ2-7	.	TGTGCCAGTAGTATTTCTGCAGGGGGCGTACCGTACGAGCAGTACTTC	CASSISAGGVPYEQYF
TRBD1	TRBV28	TRBJ2-7	.	TGTGCCAGCAGTTCCGACAGGGCAGGAGAGCAGTACTTC	CASSSDRAGEQYF
.	TRBV7-3	TRBJ1-2	.	TGTGCCAGCAGCTTAAGTGCGGCGGGGGGCAGCAACTATGGCTACACCTTC	CASSLSAAGGSNYGYTF
TRBD2	TRBV5-1	TRBJ2-1	once	TGCGCCAGCAGCTTGATCCCTAGCGGGGTTTACAATGAGCAGTTCTTC	CASSLIPSGVYNEQFF
TRBD1	TRBV5-1	TRBJ1-1	few	TGCGCCAGCAGCCTGTACAGTAACGGACAGGGTGAAGCTTTCTTT	CASSLYSNGQGEAFF
.	TRBV10-1	TRBJ2-7	.	TGCGCCAGCAGTGAGTCTAGGGGTTTACACGAGCAGTACTTC	CASSESRGLHEQYF
TRBD1	TRBV19	TRBJ2-7	.	TGTGCCAGTAGTATAGATCATCCCCGACAGGGGTTACTTCCCTCGAGCTCCTACGAGCAGTACTTC	CASSIDHPRQGLLPSSSYEQYF
TRBD2	TRBV27	TRBJ2-7	once	TGTGCCAGCAGTTTTTCTAGCGGATACGAGCAGTACTTC	CASSFSSGYEQYF
.	TRBV7-8	TRBJ1-6	.	TGTGCCAGCAGCCCCCACATCGTACAGGGAGCTAATTCACCCCTCCACTTT	CASSPHIVQGANSPLHF
.	TRBV21-1	TRBJ1-6	.	TGTGCCAGCAGCAAAGTTTTCCGGAGCTCCTATAATTCACCCCTCCACTTT	CASSKVFRSSYNSPLHF
.	TRBV6-5	TRBJ2-7	.	TGTGCCAGCAGTGAGGGGGACAACTCCTACGAGCAGTACTTC	CASSEGDNSYEQYF
.	TRBV27	TRBJ1-5	.	TGTGCCAGCAGTTCGGAGGCAGGGGGCAATCAGCCCCAGCATTTT	CASSSEAGGNQPQHF
TRBD2	TRBV7-9	TRBJ2-7	few	TGTGCCAGCGCAAGCGGGACCTACGAGCAGTACTTC	CASASGTYEQYF
TRBD1	TRBV11-2	TRBJ2-3	.	TGTGCCAGCAGCGATATGGGACAGGTTAGCACAGATACGCAGTATTTT	CASSDMGQVSTDTQYF
.	TRBV27	TRBJ2-7	.	TGTGCCAGCAGTTTGGGGGCGGACTACGAGCAGTACTTC	CASSLGADYEQYF
.	TRBV25-1	TRBJ2-7	.	TGTGCCAGCAGTGATTCGACAGGCCCCTACGAGCAGTACTTC	CASSDSTGPYEQYF
TRBD2	TRBV5-1	TRBJ2-7	.	TGCGCCAGCAGCTTGACGGGGGGGCCCTACGAGCAGTACTTC	CASSLTGGPYEQYF
.	TRBV7-2	TRBJ2-4	.	TGTGCCAGCAGCTCCGGGAACATTCAGTACTTC	CASSSGNIQYF
TRBD2	TRBV28	TRBJ2-7	few	TGTGCCAGCAGGCCCCCGGGACTAGCGGGAGAATGGTCCTACGAGCAGTACTTC	CASRPPGLAGEWSYEQYF
TRBD1	TRBV6-1	TRBJ2-1	.	TGTGCCAGCAGAGACAAGGGGGCCAGGAGACAGTTCTTC	CASRDKGARRQFF
TRBD2	TRBV27	TRBJ2-1	.	TGTGCCAGCAGTCGAGCCGGCCTAGCGGGGTACAATGAGCAGTTCTTC	CASSRAGLAGYNEQFF
.	TRBV15	TRBJ1-3	.	TGTGCCATCAGCAGATCAGGGAATGGAAACACCATATATTTT	CAISRSGNGNTIYF